This T cell receptor (beta chain) was captured by sequencing in a study of cytotoxic CD8 clonotypes in ibrutinib-treated CLL. As for the study in general: Responses comprised about 24 partial and 2 complete; at median around six years, approximately 14 remained remitted and some twelve progressed.

Trimming removed 1 base from V and 6 bases from J; junction bases left unmatched: 10. The CDR3 extends over 16 amino acids. The germline gives CDR1 MNHEY, CDR2 SMNVEV (reference sequence). TCRdb keeps only in-frame clones here, not all; method: immunoSEQ multiplex PCR. The table includes some 200,000 clones, about 72% detected once. The count of this clone is one. Antigen unknown. Findings and limits, study-wide: Baseline clonality, above age-matched healthy donor levels, tracked circulating CD8+ T-cell counts. At progression, clonality fell back toward baseline after rising at ibrutinib response.

This sequence was found in a human donor with chronic lymphocytic leukemia. The sequencing used PBMCs, collected after 24 months of ibrutinib treatment. The chain links TRBV27 to TRBJ2-7; 9 bases are a match to TRBD1. The CDR3 is CASSLFPGQGYTEQYF. The CDR3, as DNA: TGTGCCAGCAGTTTATTCCCGGGACAGGGTTATACCGAGCAGTACTTC.